This TCR beta chain appears in the sequencing data of a study of neurological immune-mediated disorders. Across the study: A relapsing-remitting course was seen in about 90% of the 34 multiple sclerosis patients and a secondary progressive course in 3.

At least ten counts were recorded for this clonotype. Its antigen is undetermined. With 10-nucleotide random UMIs included, cDNA was synthesized by 5'RACE. One entry per CDR3 protein, called by TCRdb with MiXCR from the 5' RACE reads. Found here are more than 50,000 distinct CDR3 sequences, around 3.8% of them singletons; the top ten hold over 2%. Germline V gene lookup returns CDR1 MNHNY and CDR2 SVGAGI (reference sequence). Trimming cost V 8 bases and J 1 base, with 15 bases left between them. This CDR3 contains 15 residues. Study-wide points: Phylogenetic grouping assigned the repertoires of 18 of 34 multiple sclerosis patients to a single cluster of related CDR3 sequences. This cluster may be a repertoire-level signature. HTLV-1-associated myelopathy ranked highest for TCR clonal expansion and multiple sclerosis lowest, beneath healthy controls.

The sequencing input was PBMCs. The TCR originated in a woman between 45 and 60 years old with multiple sclerosis. This sequence joins TRBV6-6 and TRBJ1-5; perhaps TRBD1 as D (6 bases). The CDR3 protein is CASLQGWGSNQPQHF. In DNA form, the CDR3 reads TGTGCCAGCCTTCAGGGGTGGGGGAGCAATCAGCCCCAGCATTTT.